Below, one T cell receptor (beta chain) is given with its context. This record belongs to a study of T cells after yellow fever vaccination. Using its own MiXCR run on the 5' RACE reads, TCRdb lists one record per CDR3 protein. Counted here are a few hundred thousand distinct CDR3 sequences, roughly 4.3% occurring once; the ten biggest clones make up approximately 25%. CDR3 size: 13 residues. The germline V gene encodes CDR1 DFQATT and CDR2 SNEGSKA (reference sequence). This chain connects TRBV20-1 to TRBJ1-6; no clear D. The material sequenced was PBMCs, taken 5 days after the yellow fever booster vaccination. This clonotype was obtained from a man aged 18 to 29 who received the YFV17D yellow fever vaccine. In DNA form, the CDR3 reads TGCAGCGCTCGGGCTGACGGTAATTCACCCCTCCACTTT. Amino acid sequence: CSARADGNSPLHF.